A selection of T cell receptor beta chains follows, all from one sample in a study of shared clonotypes between healthy human individuals. Method: immunoSEQ multiplex PCR; TCRdb's copy keeps in-frame clones and lacks some. The data show 2 million to 2.5 million clones, 90% to 95% seen once. Input material: naive CD4+ T cells from PBMCs. The receptors were gathered from a man aged 18-30 years in good health. Some clones in this sample may be carry-over from other donors' samples. Both conserved end residues are part of each CDR3. A D gene is named only where the DNA matches it firmly. Expanded clones are given a class, and other clones once, few, many or no size at all.

TRBJ1-6	-	-	TRBV28	CASNPIVISPLHF	TGTGCCAGCAACCCCATTGTTATTTCACCCCTCCACTTT
TRBJ1-2	-	-	TRBV5-6	CASSLAQNYGYTF	TGTGCCAGCAGCTTGGCACAGAACTATGGCTACACCTTC
TRBJ1-5	-	-	TRBV19	CASTDRQYNQPQHF	TGTGCCAGTACCGATCGACAGTACAATCAGCCCCAGCATTTT
TRBJ1-1	-	-	TRBV21-1	CASTLRQGCTEAFF	TGTGCCAGCACCCTCAGACAGGGGTGCACTGAAGCTTTCTTT
TRBJ1-3	-	TRBD1	TRBV19	CARPGQGAIKEAGNTIYF	TGTGCCAGGCCGGGACAGGGGGCCATCAAAGAGGCTGGAAACACCATATATTTT
TRBJ2-4	-	TRBD1	TRBV5-1	CASSFFSGGENIQYF	TGCGCCAGCAGCTTTTTCTCAGGGGGCGAAAACATTCAGTACTTC
TRBJ2-7	-	TRBD1	TRBV2	CASNYDRGTYEQYF	TGTGCCAGCAATTATGACAGGGGAACCTACGAGCAGTACTTC
TRBJ2-3	-	-	TRBV5-1	CASNRGSTDTQYF	TGCGCCAGCAACCGGGGCTCCACAGATACGCAGTATTTT
TRBJ2-1	-	TRBD2	TRBV5-4	CASSLSGTTYNEQFF	TGTGCCAGCAGCTTGTCCGGGACTACGTACAATGAGCAGTTCTTC
TRBJ1-5	once	-	TRBV18	CASSPSSPNSNQPQHF	TGTGCCAGCTCACCATCGAGTCCCAATAGCAATCAGCCCCAGCATTTT
TRBJ2-5	-	-	TRBV5-4	CASSWGGGGPQETQYF	TGTGCCAGCAGCTGGGGTGGAGGGGGACCCCAAGAGACCCAGTACTTC
TRBJ2-1	once	-	TRBV25-1	CASSVGGAQHYNEQFF	TGTGCCAGCAGTGTTGGCGGAGCCCAGCACTACAATGAGCAGTTCTTC
TRBJ1-1	-	-	TRBV25-1	CASSEGGGRNTEAFF	TGTGCCAGCAGTGAGGGCGGGGGCAGAAACACTGAAGCTTTCTTT
TRBJ2-2	-	TRBD1	TRBV7-2	CASSVRQGGELFF	TGTGCCAGCAGCGTACGACAGGGCGGGGAGCTGTTTTTT
TRBJ1-1	-	TRBD1	TRBV5-5	CASSLEGQGWTEAFF	TGTGCCAGCAGCTTGGAGGGACAGGGATGGACTGAAGCTTTCTTT
TRBJ2-3	-	TRBD2	TRBV5-1	CASSHPQGGEPDTQYF	TGCGCCAGCAGTCACCCCCAGGGAGGGGAACCAGATACGCAGTATTTT
TRBJ2-2	-	-	TRBV10-3	CAISGWGADTGELFF	TGTGCCATCAGTGGCTGGGGCGCGGACACCGGGGAGCTGTTTTTT
TRBJ1-5	once	-	TRBV6-1	CASSEEKRGIGYPQHF	TGTGCCAGCAGCGAAGAAAAACGGGGTATCGGGTACCCCCAGCATTTT
TRBJ1-2	-	-	TRBV29-1	CSGLGVGDNYGYTF	TGCAGCGGCTTAGGGGTCGGGGATAACTATGGCTACACCTTC
TRBJ2-7	once	TRBD2	TRBV11-2	CASSLGGSGRAYEQYF	TGTGCCAGCAGCTTAGGTGGTAGCGGGAGGGCATACGAGCAGTACTTC